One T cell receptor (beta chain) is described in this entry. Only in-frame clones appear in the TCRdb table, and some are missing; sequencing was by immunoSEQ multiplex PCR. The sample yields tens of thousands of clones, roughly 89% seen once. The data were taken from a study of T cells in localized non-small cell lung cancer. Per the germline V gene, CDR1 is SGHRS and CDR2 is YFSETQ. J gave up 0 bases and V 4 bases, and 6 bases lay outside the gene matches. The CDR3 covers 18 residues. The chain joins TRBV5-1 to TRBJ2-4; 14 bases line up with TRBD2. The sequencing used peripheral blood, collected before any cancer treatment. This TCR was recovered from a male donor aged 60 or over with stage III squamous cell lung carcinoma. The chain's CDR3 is CASSPGTSGGQAKNIQYF. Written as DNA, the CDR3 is TGCGCCAGCAGCCCCGGGACTAGCGGGGGACAAGCCAAAAACATTCAGTACTTC.